This paragraph reports one T cell receptor beta chain. TCRdb's table, derived via immunoSEQ multiplex PCR, lists solely in-frame clones and lacks some. The sample has 190,000 or so clones, roughly 90% seen once. This entry is derived from a study of blood T cell repertoires in COVID-19. About the research overall: COVID-19 samples, acute and convalescent, were from the United States, Italy and Spain.

Participants came from about 23 US areas, aged about 18 to 89 years. The CDR3 length is 15 residues. Germline CDR1 and CDR2: SGHDT and YYEEEE. Trimming cost V 3 bases and J 1 base, with 13 bases left between them. The chain couples TRBV5-6 to TRBJ2-5; TRBD1 is a possible D gene (6 bases). The receptor comes from a woman between 18 and 29 years old who had recovered from COVID-19. Sequenced input: PBMCs or T cells enriched from blood (not recorded which). CDR3 nucleotide sequence: TGTGCCAGCAGCTCAGCGTTGGGGGCCCAAGAGACCCAGTACTTC. This codes for CASSSALGAQETQYF.